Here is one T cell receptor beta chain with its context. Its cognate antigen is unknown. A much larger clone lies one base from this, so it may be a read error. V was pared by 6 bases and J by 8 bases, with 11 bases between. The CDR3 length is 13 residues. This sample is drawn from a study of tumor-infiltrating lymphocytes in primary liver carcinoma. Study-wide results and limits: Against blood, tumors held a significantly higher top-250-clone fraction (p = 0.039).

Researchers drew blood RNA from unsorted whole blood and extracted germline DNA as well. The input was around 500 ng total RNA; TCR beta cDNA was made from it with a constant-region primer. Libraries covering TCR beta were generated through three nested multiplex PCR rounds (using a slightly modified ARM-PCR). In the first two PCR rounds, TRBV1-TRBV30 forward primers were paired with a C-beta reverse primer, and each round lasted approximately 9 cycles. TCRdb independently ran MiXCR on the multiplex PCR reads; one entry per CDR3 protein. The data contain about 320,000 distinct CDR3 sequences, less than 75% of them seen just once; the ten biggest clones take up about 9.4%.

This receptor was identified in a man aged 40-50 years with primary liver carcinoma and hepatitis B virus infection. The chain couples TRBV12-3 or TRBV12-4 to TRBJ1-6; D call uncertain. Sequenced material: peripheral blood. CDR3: CASSLLRDSPLHF. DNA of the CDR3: TGTGCCAGCAGCCTTCTCCGGGATTCACCCCTCCACTTT.